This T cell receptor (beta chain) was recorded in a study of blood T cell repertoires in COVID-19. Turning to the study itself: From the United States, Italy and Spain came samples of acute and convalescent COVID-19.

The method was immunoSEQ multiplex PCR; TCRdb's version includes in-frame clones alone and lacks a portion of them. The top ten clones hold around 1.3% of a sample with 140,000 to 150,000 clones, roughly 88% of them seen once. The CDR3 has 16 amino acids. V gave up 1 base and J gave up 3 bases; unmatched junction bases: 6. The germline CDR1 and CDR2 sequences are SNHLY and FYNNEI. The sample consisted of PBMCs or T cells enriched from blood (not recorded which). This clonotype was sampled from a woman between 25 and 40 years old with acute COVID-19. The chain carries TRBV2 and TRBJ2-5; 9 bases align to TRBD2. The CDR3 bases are TGTGCCAGCAGTGAAGTCCGGGCGGGAGGGAAAGAGACCCAGTACTTC. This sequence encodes CASSEVRAGGKETQYF.